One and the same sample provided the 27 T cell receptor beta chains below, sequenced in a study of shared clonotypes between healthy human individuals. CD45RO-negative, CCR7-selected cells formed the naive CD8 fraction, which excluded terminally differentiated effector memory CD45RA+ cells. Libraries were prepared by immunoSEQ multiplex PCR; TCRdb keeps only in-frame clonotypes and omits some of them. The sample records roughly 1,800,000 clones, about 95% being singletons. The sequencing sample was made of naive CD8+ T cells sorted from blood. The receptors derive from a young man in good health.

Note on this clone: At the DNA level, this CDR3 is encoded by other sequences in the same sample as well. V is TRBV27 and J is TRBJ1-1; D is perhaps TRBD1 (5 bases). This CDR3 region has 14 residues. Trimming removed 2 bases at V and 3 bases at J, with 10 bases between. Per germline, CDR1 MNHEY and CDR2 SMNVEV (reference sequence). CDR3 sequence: CASSLTGGYTEAFF. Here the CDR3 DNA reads TGTGCCAGCAGTTTAACCGGGGGGTACACTGAAGCTTTCTTT.

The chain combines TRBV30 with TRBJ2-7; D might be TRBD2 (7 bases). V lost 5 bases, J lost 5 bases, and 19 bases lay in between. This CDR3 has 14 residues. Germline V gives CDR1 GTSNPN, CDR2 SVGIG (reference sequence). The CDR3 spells CAWSGGRGGNEQYF. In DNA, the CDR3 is TGTGCCTGGTCCGGCGGCAGGGGAGGGAACGAGCAGTACTTC.

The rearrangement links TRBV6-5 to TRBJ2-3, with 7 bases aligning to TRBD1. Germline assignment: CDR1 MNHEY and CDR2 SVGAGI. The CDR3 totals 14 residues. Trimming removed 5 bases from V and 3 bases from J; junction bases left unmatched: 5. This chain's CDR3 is CASSTPRGTDTQYF. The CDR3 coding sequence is TGTGCCAGCAGTACCCCCAGGGGGACAGATACGCAGTATTTT.

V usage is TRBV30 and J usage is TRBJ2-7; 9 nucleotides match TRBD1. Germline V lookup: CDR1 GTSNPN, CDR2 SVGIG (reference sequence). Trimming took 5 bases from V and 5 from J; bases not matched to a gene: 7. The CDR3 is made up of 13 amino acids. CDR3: CAWDMGTGNEQYF. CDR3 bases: TGTGCCTGGGATATGGGGACAGGGAACGAGCAGTACTTC.

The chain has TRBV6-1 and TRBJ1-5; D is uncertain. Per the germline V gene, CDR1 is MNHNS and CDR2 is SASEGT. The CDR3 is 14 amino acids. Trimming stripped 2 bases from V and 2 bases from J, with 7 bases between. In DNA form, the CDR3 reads TGTGCCAGCAGTGAATTCACAGGCAATCAGCCCCAGCATTTT. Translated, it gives CASSEFTGNQPQHF.

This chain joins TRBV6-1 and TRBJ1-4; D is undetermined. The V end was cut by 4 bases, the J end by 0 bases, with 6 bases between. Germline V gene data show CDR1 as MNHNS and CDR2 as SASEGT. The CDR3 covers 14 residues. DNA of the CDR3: TGTGCCAGCAGTGGGAAAGCAACTAATGAAAAACTGTTTTTT. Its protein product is CASSGKATNEKLFF.

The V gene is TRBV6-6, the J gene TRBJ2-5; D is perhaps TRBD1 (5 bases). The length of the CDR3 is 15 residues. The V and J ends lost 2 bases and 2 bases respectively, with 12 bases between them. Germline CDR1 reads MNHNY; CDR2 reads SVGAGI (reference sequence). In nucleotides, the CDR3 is TGTGCCAGCAGTTACGCCCTAGGGGCACAAGAGACCCAGTACTTC. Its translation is CASSYALGAQETQYF.

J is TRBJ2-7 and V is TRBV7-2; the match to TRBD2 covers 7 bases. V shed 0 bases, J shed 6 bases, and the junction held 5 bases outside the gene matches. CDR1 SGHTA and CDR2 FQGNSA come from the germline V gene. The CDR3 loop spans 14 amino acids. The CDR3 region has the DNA TGTGCCAGCAGCTTAGCTCTGGGAGGGGTCGAGCAGTACTTC. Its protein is CASSLALGGVEQYF. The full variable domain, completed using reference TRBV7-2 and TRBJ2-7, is GAGVSQSPSNKVTEKGKDVELRCDPISGHTALYWYRQSLGQGLEFLIYFQGNSAPDKSGLPSDRFSAERTGGSVSTLTIQRTQQEDSAVYLCASSLALGGVEQYFGPGTRLTVT.

CDR3 in DNA: TGTGCCAGCAGTTACGATGGGGTCTCCTACGAGCAGTACTTC. It specifies CASSYDGVSYEQYF. The chain is built from TRBV6-5 and TRBJ2-7; D call uncertain. This CDR3 region has 14 residues. Deletions cut 2 bases from V and 0 bases from J, with 8 bases between. Germline loops: CDR1 MNHEY, CDR2 SVGAGI.

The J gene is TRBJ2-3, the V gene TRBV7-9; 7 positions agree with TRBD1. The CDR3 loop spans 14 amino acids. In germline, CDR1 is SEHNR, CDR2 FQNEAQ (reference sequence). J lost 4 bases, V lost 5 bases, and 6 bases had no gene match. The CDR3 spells CASSRQGIADTQYF. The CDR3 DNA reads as TGTGCCAGCAGCAGACAGGGTATCGCAGATACGCAGTATTTT.

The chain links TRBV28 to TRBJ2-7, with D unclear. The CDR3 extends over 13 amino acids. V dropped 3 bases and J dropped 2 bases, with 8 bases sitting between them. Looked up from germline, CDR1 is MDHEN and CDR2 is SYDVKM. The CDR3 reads CASSFSRTYEQYF. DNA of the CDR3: TGTGCCAGCAGTTTCTCCAGAACCTACGAGCAGTACTTC.

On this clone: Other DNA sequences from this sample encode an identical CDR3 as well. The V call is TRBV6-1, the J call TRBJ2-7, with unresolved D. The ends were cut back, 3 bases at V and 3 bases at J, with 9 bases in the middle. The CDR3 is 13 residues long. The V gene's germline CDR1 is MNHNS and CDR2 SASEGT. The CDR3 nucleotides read TGTGCCAGCAGTGATGGTTCAAGCTACGAGCAGTACTTC. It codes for CASSDGSSYEQYF.

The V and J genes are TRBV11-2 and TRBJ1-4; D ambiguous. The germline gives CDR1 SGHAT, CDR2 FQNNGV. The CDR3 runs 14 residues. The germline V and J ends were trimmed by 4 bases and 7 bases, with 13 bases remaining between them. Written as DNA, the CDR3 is TGTGCCAGCAGCTCCGGCTCTCCCAGTGAAAAACTGTTTTTT. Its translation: CASSSGSPSEKLFF.

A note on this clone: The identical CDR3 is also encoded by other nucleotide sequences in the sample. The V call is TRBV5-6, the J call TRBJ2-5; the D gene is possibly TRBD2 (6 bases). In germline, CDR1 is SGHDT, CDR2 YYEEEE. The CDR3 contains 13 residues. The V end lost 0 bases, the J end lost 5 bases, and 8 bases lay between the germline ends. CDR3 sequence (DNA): TGTGCCAGCAGCTTGGCAAGCGGGGAGACCCAGTACTTC. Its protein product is CASSLASGETQYF.

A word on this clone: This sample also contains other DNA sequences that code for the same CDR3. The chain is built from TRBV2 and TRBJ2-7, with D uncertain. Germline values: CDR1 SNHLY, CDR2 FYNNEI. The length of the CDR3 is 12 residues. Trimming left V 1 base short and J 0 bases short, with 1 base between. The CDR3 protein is CASSEGSYEQYF. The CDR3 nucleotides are TGTGCCAGCAGTGAAGGCTCCTACGAGCAGTACTTC.

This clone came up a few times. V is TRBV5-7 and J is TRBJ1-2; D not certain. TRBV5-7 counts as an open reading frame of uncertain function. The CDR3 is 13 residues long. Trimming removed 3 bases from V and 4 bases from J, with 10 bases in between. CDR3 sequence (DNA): TGTGCCAGCAGCTCCCTTTACGCCTATGGCTACACCTTC. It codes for CASSSLYAYGYTF.

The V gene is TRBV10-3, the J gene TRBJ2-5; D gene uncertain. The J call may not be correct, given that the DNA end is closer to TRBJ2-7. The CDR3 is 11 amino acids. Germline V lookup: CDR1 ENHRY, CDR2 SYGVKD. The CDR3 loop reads CATTESYEQYF. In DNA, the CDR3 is TGTGCCACCACTGAAAGCTACGAGCAGTACTTC.

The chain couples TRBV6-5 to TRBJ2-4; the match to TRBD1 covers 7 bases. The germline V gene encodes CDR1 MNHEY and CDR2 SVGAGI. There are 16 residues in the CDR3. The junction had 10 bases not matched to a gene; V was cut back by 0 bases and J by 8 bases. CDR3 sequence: CASSYSEGAWMDIQYF. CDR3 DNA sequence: TGTGCCAGCAGTTACTCTGAGGGGGCCTGGATGGACATTCAGTACTTC.

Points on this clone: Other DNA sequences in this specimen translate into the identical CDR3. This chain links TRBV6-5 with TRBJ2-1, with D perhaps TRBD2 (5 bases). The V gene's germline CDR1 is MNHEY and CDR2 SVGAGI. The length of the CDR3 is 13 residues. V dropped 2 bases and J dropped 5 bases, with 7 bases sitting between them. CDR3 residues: CASSYSGNNEQFF. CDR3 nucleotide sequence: TGTGCCAGCAGTTACAGCGGTAACAATGAGCAGTTCTTC.

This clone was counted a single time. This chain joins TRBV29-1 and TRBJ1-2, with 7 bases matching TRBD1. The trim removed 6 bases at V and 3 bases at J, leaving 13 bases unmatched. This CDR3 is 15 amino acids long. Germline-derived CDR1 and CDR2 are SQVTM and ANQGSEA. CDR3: CSVVQQGPRDYGYTF. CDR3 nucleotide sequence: TGCAGCGTCGTCCAACAGGGGCCCCGGGACTATGGCTACACCTTC. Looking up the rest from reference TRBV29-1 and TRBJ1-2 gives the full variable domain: SAVISQKPSRDICQRGTSLTIQCQVDSQVTMMFWYRQQPGQSLTLIATANQGSEATYESGFVIDKFPISRPNLTFSTLTVSNMSPEDSSIYLCSVVQQGPRDYGYTFGSGTRLTVV.

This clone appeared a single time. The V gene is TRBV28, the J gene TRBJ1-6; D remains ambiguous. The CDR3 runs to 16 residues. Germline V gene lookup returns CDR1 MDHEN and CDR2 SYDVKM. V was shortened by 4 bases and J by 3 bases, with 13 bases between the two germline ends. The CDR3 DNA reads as TGTGCCAGCAGTTCGGTAGGACGGGACTATAATTCACCCCTCCACTTT. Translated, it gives CASSSVGRDYNSPLHF.

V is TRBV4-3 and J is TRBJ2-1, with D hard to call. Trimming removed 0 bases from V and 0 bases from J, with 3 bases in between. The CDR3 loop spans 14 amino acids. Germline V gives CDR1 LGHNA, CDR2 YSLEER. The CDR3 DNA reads TGCGCCAGCAGCCAAGAGAGCTCCTACAATGAGCAGTTCTTC. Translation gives CASSQESSYNEQFF.

CDR3 in DNA: TGTGCCCCCTGCCCGGGACAGATTAAAGAGACCCAGTACTTC. Encoded protein: CAPCPGQIKETQYF. V gene TRBV21-1 combines with J gene TRBJ2-5; the D call in the table, TRBD1, was not verified against the DNA. TRBV21-1 has pseudogene status. The CDR3 has 14 residues.

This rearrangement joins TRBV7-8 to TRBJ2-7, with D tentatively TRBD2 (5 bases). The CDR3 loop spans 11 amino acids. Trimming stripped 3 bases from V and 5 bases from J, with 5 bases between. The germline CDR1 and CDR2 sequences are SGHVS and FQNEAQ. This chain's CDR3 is CASSFGDEQYF. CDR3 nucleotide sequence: TGTGCCAGCAGCTTCGGGGACGAGCAGTACTTC.

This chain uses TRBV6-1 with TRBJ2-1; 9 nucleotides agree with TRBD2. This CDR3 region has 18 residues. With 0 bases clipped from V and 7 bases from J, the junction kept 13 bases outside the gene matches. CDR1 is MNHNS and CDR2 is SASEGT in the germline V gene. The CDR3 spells CASSEARGGAEGGNEQFF. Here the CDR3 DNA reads TGTGCCAGCAGTGAAGCACGCGGGGGGGCAGAGGGCGGAAATGAGCAGTTCTTC.

CDR3 nucleotides: TGCGCCAGCAGCCCTCCCCCCCCCTACAATGAGCAGTTCTTC. Translation: CASSPPPPYNEQFF. The chain joins TRBV4-1 to TRBJ2-1; no firm D call. CDR3 length: 14 residues. Germline CDR1 reads MGHRA; CDR2 reads YSYEKL. Trimming took 4 bases from V and 2 from J, leaving 9 bases between them.

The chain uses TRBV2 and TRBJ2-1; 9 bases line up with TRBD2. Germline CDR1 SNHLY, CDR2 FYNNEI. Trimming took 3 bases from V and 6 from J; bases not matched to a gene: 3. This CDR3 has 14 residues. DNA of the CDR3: TGTGCCAGCAGTGATTCTAGCGGGGCCAATGAGCAGTTCTTC. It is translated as CASSDSSGANEQFF.